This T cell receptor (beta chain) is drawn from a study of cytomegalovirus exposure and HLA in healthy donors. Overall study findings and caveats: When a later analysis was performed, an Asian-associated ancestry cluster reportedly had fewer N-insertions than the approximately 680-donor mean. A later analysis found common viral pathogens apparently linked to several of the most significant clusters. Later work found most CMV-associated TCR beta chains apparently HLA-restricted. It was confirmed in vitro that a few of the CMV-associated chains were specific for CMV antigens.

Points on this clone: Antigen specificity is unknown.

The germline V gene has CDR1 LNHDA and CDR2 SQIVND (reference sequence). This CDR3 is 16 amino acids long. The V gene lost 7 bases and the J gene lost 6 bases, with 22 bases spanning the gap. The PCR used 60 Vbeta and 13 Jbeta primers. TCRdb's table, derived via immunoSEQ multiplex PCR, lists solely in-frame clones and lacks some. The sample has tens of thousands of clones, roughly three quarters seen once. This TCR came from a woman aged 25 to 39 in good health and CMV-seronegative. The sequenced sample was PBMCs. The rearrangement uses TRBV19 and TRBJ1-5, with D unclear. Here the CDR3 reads CASTREAGTFGQPQHF. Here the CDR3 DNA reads TGTGCCAGTACCCGAGAGGCGGGAACCTTTGGTCAGCCCCAGCATTTT.